The 28 T cell receptor beta chains given below trace back to one sample, sequenced in a study of OX40 agonist ivuxolimab in advanced cancers. Repertoires were generated with immunoSEQ multiplex PCR, while TCRdb's copy carries only in-frame clones and drops some. The table has about 59,000 clones, about 83% seen once; the top ten hold approximately 0.64%. This specimen consisted of CD4+ or CD8+ T cells sorted from blood, obtained in a trial of the OX40 agonist ivuxolimab. The receptor source for this set is an adult with an advanced solid tumor such as melanoma, head and neck, liver or kidney cancer.

This clone is a singleton in its sample. The CDR3: CASSPPTGGAETQYF. In DNA form, the CDR3 reads TGTGCCAGTAGTCCCCCTACAGGGGGCGCGGAGACCCAGTACTTC. The genes are TRBV19 and TRBJ2-5, with TRBD1 identical over 9 bases. Germline V gene lookup returns CDR1 LNHDA and CDR2 SQIVND (reference sequence). The junction had 9 bases not matched to a gene; V was cut back by 5 bases and J by 5 bases. The CDR3 covers 15 residues.

This sequence joins TRBV5-1 and TRBJ1-2; 9 bases are a match to TRBD1. Germline-derived CDR1 and CDR2 are SGHRS and YFSETQ. V trimming: 3 bases; J trimming: 4 bases; junction bases outside the gene matches: 10. The CDR3 sequence is 16 residues long. The CDR3 is CASSWNTGGKSYGYTF. Written as DNA, the CDR3 is TGCGCCAGCAGCTGGAACACAGGGGGCAAAAGCTATGGCTACACCTTC.

The chain employs TRBV28 and TRBJ1-2; tentative D call: TRBD1 (6 bases). This CDR3 region has 14 residues. The germline gives CDR1 MDHEN, CDR2 SYDVKM. The V end lost 5 bases, the J end lost 8 bases, and 18 bases lay between the germline ends. CDR3 bases: TGTGCCAGCAGTGAAACCGACAGGACCTGGGGCTACACCTTC. Its translation is CASSETDRTWGYTF.

The V gene is TRBV5-1, the J gene TRBJ2-5, with D maybe TRBD1 (5 bases). This CDR3 region has 15 residues. V was pared by 3 bases and J by 2 bases, with 14 bases between. In germline, CDR1 is SGHRS, CDR2 YFSETQ. CDR3 region: CASSWQGLGQETQYF. The CDR3 nucleotides are TGCGCCAGCAGCTGGCAGGGTCTTGGGCAAGAGACCCAGTACTTC.

Only one count was recorded for this clone. This chain's CDR3 is CASSFQGPGTDTQYF. As DNA, the CDR3 is TGCGCCAGCAGCTTTCAGGGGCCGGGCACAGATACGCAGTATTTT. This sequence joins TRBV5-1 and TRBJ2-3, with a tentative D call TRBD1 (6 bases). Germline V gives CDR1 SGHRS, CDR2 YFSETQ. The CDR3 is 15 amino acids. Trimming removed 2 bases from V and 1 base from J, with 11 bases in between.

This clone was seen more than once but under ten times. This chain links TRBV9 with TRBJ1-3; no definite D call. CDR1 is SGDLS and CDR2 is YYNGEE in the germline V gene. The length of the CDR3 is 12 residues. The V end lost 2 bases, the J end lost 2 bases, and 2 bases lay between the germline ends. The CDR3 DNA is TGTGCCAGCAGCGTTACTGGAAACACCATATATTTT. As protein: CASSVTGNTIYF. The variable domain in full, completed from reference TRBV9 and TRBJ1-3, reads DSGVTQTPKHLITATGQRVTLRCSPRSGDLSVYWYQQSLDQGLQFLIQYYNGEERAKGNILERFSAQQFPDLHSELNLSSLELGDSALYFCASSVTGNTIYFGEGSWLTVV.

The chain joins TRBV10-3 to TRBJ2-3, with 9 bases lining up with TRBD1. CDR3 length: 16 residues. The V gene's germline CDR1 is ENHRY and CDR2 SYGVKD. The V and J ends lost 4 bases and 5 bases, in that order; junction bases with no gene match: 10. CDR3 sequence (DNA): TGTGCCATCAGTGGGGAACCGGGACAGGGTTTAGATACGCAGTATTTT. Translation gives CAISGEPGQGLDTQYF.

This sequence joins TRBV30 and TRBJ1-2, with TRBD1 identical over 9 bases. The germline gives CDR1 GTSNPN, CDR2 SVGIG (reference sequence). The CDR3 extends over 16 amino acids. The V segment lost 2 bases and the J segment 1 base; nucleotides outside the gene matches: 8. In DNA form, the CDR3 reads TGTGCCTGGAGTCGGGACAGGGCGAAGAGTAACTATGGCTACACCTTC. This sequence encodes CAWSRDRAKSNYGYTF.

There are a few counts of this clone. The V call is TRBV5-1, the J call TRBJ2-1; 10 bases align to TRBD2. The germline gives CDR1 SGHRS, CDR2 YFSETQ. This CDR3 is 15 amino acids long. V lost 4 bases and J lost 6; bases outside the gene matches: 7. The CDR3 DNA sequence: TGCGCCAGCAGCGTCAGCGGGGGGGCCTCCAATGAGCAGTTCTTC. Amino acids: CASSVSGGASNEQFF.

This clone came up a few times. V and J are TRBV18 and TRBJ2-7; 9 nucleotides line up with TRBD1. In germline, CDR1 is KGHSH, CDR2 LQKENI. Trimming at V came to 3 bases and at J to 2 bases, leaving 2 bases not matched to a gene. The CDR3 has 14 amino acids. In DNA form, the CDR3 reads TGTGCCAGCTCACCGGGACAGGGCGCCTACGAGCAGTACTTC. Its protein is CASSPGQGAYEQYF.

The chain recombines TRBV6-6 with TRBJ1-2; D unclear. Per the germline V gene, CDR1 is MNHNY and CDR2 is SVGAGI (reference sequence). Trimming pared 2 bases from V and 4 bases from J, leaving 8 bases between. This CDR3 is 13 amino acids long. CDR3 sequence (DNA): TGTGCCAGCAGTTACACCAACAGCTATGGCTACACCTTC. It translates to CASSYTNSYGYTF.

The rearrangement joins TRBV6-1 to TRBJ1-5; unclear D gene. Looked up from germline, CDR1 is MNHNS and CDR2 is SASEGT. CDR3 size: 13 residues. V gave up 8 bases and J gave up 0 bases, with 8 bases separating them. The CDR3 region is CASCDVSNQPQHF. CDR3 nucleotides: TGTGCCAGCTGCGACGTTAGCAATCAGCCCCAGCATTTT.

The rearrangement joins TRBV6-5 to TRBJ2-1; D is perhaps TRBD1 or TRBD2 (5 bases each). Germline V gene data show CDR1 as MNHEY and CDR2 as SVGAGI. Between the trimmed V and J ends, which lost 6 bases and 6 bases, there was a span of 18 bases. This CDR3 has 15 amino acids. The CDR3 loop is CASRPEGRGVNEQFF. The DNA for the CDR3 is TGTGCCAGCAGGCCTGAGGGGAGAGGGGTCAATGAGCAGTTCTTC.

This chain uses TRBV6-5 with TRBJ2-7; D is perhaps TRBD2 (6 bases). The length of the CDR3 is 15 residues. Per germline, CDR1 MNHEY and CDR2 SVGAGI. V gave up 0 bases and J gave up 2 bases, with 11 bases separating them. CDR3 in DNA: TGTGCCAGCAGTTACTCGGAGGGAGGAACCTACGAGCAGTACTTC. This translates into CASSYSEGGTYEQYF.

The chain couples TRBV5-1 to TRBJ2-7; 10 bases match TRBD2. The V gene end was trimmed by 4 bases and the J gene end by 7 bases; junction bases not matched to a gene: 8. The CDR3 runs to 14 residues. Germline values: CDR1 SGHRS, CDR2 YFSETQ. CDR3 in amino acids: CASSASGGAWEQYF. In nucleotides, the CDR3 is TGCGCCAGCAGCGCGAGCGGGGGGGCTTGGGAGCAGTACTTC.

The rearrangement uses TRBV12-2 and TRBJ2-7; TRBD2 is the table's D call and was not checked against the DNA. TRBV12-2 is described as a pseudogene. The CDR3 length is 12 residues. The CDR3 here is CASPTGEYEQYF. In DNA, the CDR3 is TGTGCAAGTCCCACCGGTGAGTACGAGCAGTACTTC.

This rearrangement joins TRBV5-6 to TRBJ2-2; 8 bases fit TRBD2. V lost 6 bases to trimming and J lost 5 bases; unmatched junction nucleotides: 12. The CDR3 is 16 residues long. CDR1 is SGHDT, CDR2 YYEEEE, per germline. This chain's CDR3 is CASTDFPGGGTGELFF. Here the CDR3 DNA reads TGTGCCAGCACCGACTTTCCGGGAGGGGGAACCGGGGAGCTGTTTTTT.

The chain links TRBV2 to TRBJ1-5; unclear D gene. Per germline, CDR1 SNHLY and CDR2 FYNNEI. Trimming shortened V by 6 bases and J by 4 bases, and 13 bases separated the two germline ends. The CDR3 loop spans 14 amino acids. As DNA, the CDR3 is TGTGCCAGCAGCCATACAAACATGAATCAGCCCCAGCATTTT. It yields the protein CASSHTNMNQPQHF.

The table lists this clone with a count of one. The chain recombines TRBV5-6 with TRBJ1-6; a weak D match, TRBD1 (5 bases). Trimming cost V 1 base and J 4 bases, with 9 bases left between them. CDR1 is SGHDT, CDR2 YYEEEE, per germline. The CDR3 loop spans 15 amino acids. CDR3 sequence: CASSLTGGYNSPLHF. CDR3 DNA: TGTGCCAGCAGCTTGACAGGCGGATATAATTCACCCCTCCACTTT.

The chain is built from TRBV10-3 and TRBJ1-5; TRBD1 might be the D (6 bases). Per germline, CDR1 ENHRY and CDR2 SYGVKD. V gave up 6 bases and J gave up 6 bases, with 12 bases separating them. The CDR3 consists of 13 residues. CDR3 sequence reads: CAISESGAQPQHF. CDR3 sequence (DNA): TGTGCCATCAGCGAATCAGGGGCTCAGCCCCAGCATTTT.

V gene TRBV10-3 combines with J gene TRBJ1-5; no definite D call. The V gene's germline CDR1 is ENHRY and CDR2 SYGVKD. The CDR3 consists of 15 residues. Trimming cost V 3 bases and J 0 bases, with 9 bases left between them. The CDR3 sequence is CAISDHSFSNQPQHF. CDR3 nucleotides: TGTGCCATCAGTGATCACTCCTTTAGCAATCAGCCCCAGCATTTT.

J is TRBJ2-1 and V is TRBV18; perhaps TRBD2 as D (6 bases). CDR3 length: 15 residues. Germline V gene data show CDR1 as KGHSH and CDR2 as LQKENI. V was clipped by 4 bases and J by 4 bases, with 14 bases between them. CDR3 sequence: CASSRRDFNYNEQFF. CDR3 coding DNA: TGTGCCAGCTCACGTCGGGACTTCAATTACAATGAGCAGTTCTTC.

This clone was seen once. The chain joins TRBV30 to TRBJ2-3, with TRBD2 matching 11 bases. The CDR3 has 16 amino acids. V lost 4 bases and J lost 4; bases outside the gene matches: 10. The germline V gene encodes CDR1 GTSNPN and CDR2 SVGIG (reference sequence). The CDR3 sequence: CAWTHPGLAGSDTQYF. The CDR3 DNA reads as TGTGCCTGGACGCACCCCGGACTAGCGGGTTCAGATACGCAGTATTTT.

V gene TRBV29-1 combines with J gene TRBJ1-1; 7 bases match TRBD1. CDR3 length: 15 residues. In germline, CDR1 is SQVTM, CDR2 ANQGSEA. The junction had 14 bases not matched to a gene; V was cut back by 2 bases and J by 8 bases. The chain's CDR3 is CSVEPRGGGGQEAFF. In DNA form, the CDR3 reads TGCAGCGTTGAACCCCGAGGAGGGGGCGGACAAGAAGCTTTCTTT.

The rearrangement links TRBV14 to TRBJ1-2; weak D call: TRBD1 (6 bases). Deletions cut 4 bases from V and 4 bases from J, with 13 bases between. The length of the CDR3 is 14 residues. Germline lookup yields CDR1 SGHDN and CDR2 FVKESK. CDR3 DNA: TGTGCCAGCAGCCTCGGGGGGCCCCCCTATGGCTACACCTTC. Residues: CASSLGGPPYGYTF.

The V and J genes are TRBV28 and TRBJ1-2; D is unclear. CDR3 length: 13 residues. Looked up from germline, CDR1 is MDHEN and CDR2 is SYDVKM. V was clipped by 4 bases and J by 8 bases, with 14 bases between them. This chain's CDR3 is CASSSFGPGGYTF. The CDR3 bases are TGTGCCAGCAGTTCGTTCGGGCCCGGGGGCTACACCTTC.

The chain is built from TRBV30 and TRBJ2-7; TRBD2 matches 9 bases. V was clipped by 3 bases and J by 5 bases; unmatched bases: 20. The CDR3 is 18 amino acids. Looked up from germline, CDR1 is GTSNPN and CDR2 is SVGIG (reference sequence). The CDR3 is CAWSRGGSGSLGAHEQYF. As DNA, the CDR3 is TGTGCCTGGAGCCGAGGGGGTAGCGGGAGCTTGGGTGCCCACGAGCAGTACTTC. Using reference TRBV30 and TRBJ2-7 for the parts outside the CDR3, the full variable domain is SQTIHQWPATLVQPVGSPLSLECTVEGTSNPNLYWYRQAAGRGLQLLFYSVGIGQISSEVPQNLSASRPQDRQFILSSKKLLLSDSGFYLCAWSRGGSGSLGAHEQYFGPGTRLTVT.

The J gene is TRBJ1-5, the V gene TRBV25-1; D ambiguous. CDR1 and CDR2 from the germline V gene are MGHDK and SYGVNS. The CDR3 has 15 residues. Trimming shortened V by 10 bases and J by 4 bases, and 20 bases separated the two germline ends. CDR3 bases: TGTGCCACAGGCCGGGCCCCGATAGGAAATCAGCCCCAGCATTTT. It yields the protein CATGRAPIGNQPQHF.